These 19 T cell receptor beta chains share one sample of origin, sequenced in a study of CD8 T cells in Susac syndrome (dated by TCRdb to the late 2010s). Library creation used the immunoSEQ multiplex PCR assay. RNA was extracted using the RNeasy kit, and roughly 0.45 to 1 microgram was reverse transcribed with random hexamers. TCRdb took the public reads, trimmed them with fastp at Q25, ran MiXCR for clone calling and kept in-frame beta chains. Each entry merges the rows of one CDR3 protein and shows their most common DNA and genes. This sample has about 240,000 distinct CDR3 sequences in its table, and almost 97% of those were observed once. The leading ten clones occupy 0.1% of the sample. The sample was CD4+ T cells from PBMCs. Source of these receptors: a human donor with Susac syndrome.

The rearrangement uses TRBV9 and TRBJ2-2, with D hard to call. The CDR3 totals 19 residues. CDR1 is SGDLS, CDR2 YYNGEE, per germline. Trimming took off 0 bases at V and 5 bases at J, with 23 bases between the two ends. The CDR3 protein is CASSVARSPVGERTGELFF. The CDR3 bases are TGTGCCAGCAGCGTAGCTCGTAGTCCCGTCGGAGAACGGACCGGGGAGCTGTTTTTT.

V and J are TRBV29-1 and TRBJ2-1; 8 positions match TRBD1. From germline, CDR1 is SQVTM and CDR2 ANQGSEA. The J segment lost 9 bases and the V segment lost 7 bases, leaving 17 bases of the junction unmatched. The CDR3 loop spans 15 amino acids. CDR3 sequence: CSAMGAAGGSAEQFF. In DNA, the CDR3 is TGCAGCGCTATGGGAGCTGCAGGGGGCTCAGCTGAGCAGTTCTTC.

This sequence joins TRBV3-1 and TRBJ2-1, with 11 bases lining up with TRBD2. This CDR3 has 13 residues. CDR1 is LGHDT, CDR2 YNNKEL, per germline (reference sequence). Trimming at V came to 4 bases and at J to 8 bases, leaving 1 base not matched to a gene. The CDR3 sequence: CASSRLAGHEQFF. The CDR3 DNA reads as TGTGCCAGCAGCCGACTAGCGGGGCATGAGCAGTTCTTC.

DNA of the CDR3: TGCAGCGTTGAAGATCAGGGACATTACGAGCAGTACTTC. It yields the protein CSVEDQGHYEQYF. The chain couples TRBV29-1 to TRBJ2-7, with D possibly TRBD1 on 6 matching bases. Germline assignment: CDR1 SQVTM and CDR2 ANQGSEA. This CDR3 has 13 residues. The V gene lost 0 bases and the J gene lost 4 bases, with 10 bases spanning the gap.

This clonotype has a single count. This chain joins TRBV25-1 and TRBJ2-7; TRBD2 aligns across 11 bases. Germline V gene lookup returns CDR1 MGHDK and CDR2 SYGVNS. The CDR3 sequence is 13 residues long. The junction had 1 base not matched to a gene; V was cut back by 7 bases and J by 2 bases. The CDR3 nucleotides read TGTGCCAGCAATAGCGGGAGGGCCTACGAGCAGTACTTC. It yields the protein CASNSGRAYEQYF.

The J gene is TRBJ2-7, the V gene TRBV29-1; the match to TRBD1 covers 7 bases. The CDR3 is 14 amino acids. Germline-derived CDR1 and CDR2 are SQVTM and ANQGSEA. J lost 2 bases, V lost 4 bases, and 8 bases had no gene match. The CDR3 sequence is CSVGEATGPYEQYF. The CDR3 DNA follows: TGCAGCGTTGGTGAGGCGACAGGGCCCTACGAGCAGTACTTC.

The V gene is TRBV20-1, the J gene TRBJ2-1; 7 positions match TRBD2. CDR1 and CDR2 from the germline V gene are DFQATT and SNEGSKA (reference sequence). This CDR3 has 17 residues. Germline trimming cut 1 base from V and 8 bases from J; bases unmatched to any gene: 17. The CDR3 nucleotides are TGCAGTGCTAGAGTAGTGGCGGGAGAAGGGGTTTACGATGAGCAGTTCTTC. Amino acid sequence: CSARVVAGEGVYDEQFF.

This rearrangement joins TRBV10-2 to TRBJ1-1, with 9 nucleotides matching TRBD1. Germline V gene lookup returns CDR1 WSHSY and CDR2 SAAADI. This CDR3 contains 15 residues. V gave up 4 bases and J gave up 4 bases; unmatched junction bases: 7. The CDR3 DNA is TGCGCCAGCAGTGTCGGACAGGGGCGAGTCACTGAAGCTTTCTTT. Residues: CASSVGQGRVTEAFF.

This clonotype was recorded once. The V gene is TRBV28, the J gene TRBJ1-1; possibly TRBD1 for D (5 bases). The CDR3 is 17 residues long. Trimming shortened V by 1 base and J by 6 bases, and 21 bases separated the two germline ends. In germline, CDR1 is MDHEN, CDR2 SYDVKM. The CDR3 protein is CASSLSLWEMGVPEAFF. The CDR3 nucleotides are TGTGCCAGCAGTTTATCCCTCTGGGAGATGGGGGTCCCTGAAGCTTTCTTT.

V gene TRBV6-2 or TRBV6-3 combines with J gene TRBJ1-3; D is ambiguous. The CDR3 extends over 13 amino acids. Germline V gene lookup returns CDR1 MNHEY and CDR2 SVGEGT. Trimming took 5 bases from V and 2 from J, leaving 7 bases between them. In DNA form, the CDR3 reads TGTGCCAGCAGTAACAGTCCTGGAAACACCATATATTTT. It encodes CASSNSPGNTIYF.

The gene calls are TRBV28 and TRBJ2-7; 8 nucleotides align to TRBD2. Per the germline V gene, CDR1 is MDHEN and CDR2 is SYDVKM. Germline trimming cut 7 bases from V and 9 bases from J; bases unmatched to any gene: 8. The CDR3 has 12 amino acids. Written as DNA, the CDR3 is TGTGCCAGCACCACCGGGGGGGTCGGGCAGTACTTC. Translating gives CASTTGGVGQYF.

V is TRBV5-1 and J is TRBJ1-1; 11 bases map to TRBD1. V gave up 6 bases and J gave up 5 bases; unmatched junction bases: 3. Germline CDR1 SGHRS, CDR2 YFSETQ. The CDR3 consists of 13 residues. The DNA of the CDR3 is TGCGCCAGCAAAGGACAGGGGGCGACTGAAGCTTTCTTT. This encodes CASKGQGATEAFF.

The CDR3 DNA sequence: TGTGCCAGTACCGTTTCCAATCAGCCCCAGCATTTT. Amino acids: CASTVSNQPQHF. The chain combines TRBV19 with TRBJ1-5; D uncertain. This CDR3 is built from 12 residues. Trimming took off 7 bases at V and 3 bases at J, with 7 bases between the two ends. CDR1 LNHDA and CDR2 SQIVND come from the germline V gene (reference sequence).

This chain uses TRBV3-1 with TRBJ1-2; TRBD1 matches at 7 bases. Germline trimming cut 5 bases from V and 5 bases from J; bases unmatched to any gene: 11. The length of the CDR3 is 15 residues. CDR1 LGHDT and CDR2 YNNKEL come from the germline V gene (reference sequence). Here the CDR3 DNA reads TGTGCCAGCAGCGGCGGACAGGAGGGGACTTATGGCTACACCTTC. It codes for CASSGGQEGTYGYTF.

V is TRBV20-1 and J is TRBJ1-2, with 8 bases identical to TRBD1. This CDR3 region has 12 residues. With 4 bases clipped from V and 4 bases from J, the junction kept 2 bases outside the gene matches. CDR1 DFQATT and CDR2 SNEGSKA come from the germline V gene (reference sequence). CDR3 coding DNA: TGCAGTGCTACTACAGGGGGCTATGGCTACACCTTC. It specifies CSATTGGYGYTF.

This clonotype was seen a handful of times. The chain recombines TRBV14 with TRBJ1-5; no reliable D call. Per the germline V gene, CDR1 is SGHDN and CDR2 is FVKESK. The CDR3 sequence is 13 residues long. The ends were cut back, 0 bases at V and 6 bases at J, with 6 bases in the middle. The chain's CDR3 is CASSQDLGQPQHF. For the CDR3, the DNA is TGTGCCAGCAGCCAAGATTTGGGTCAGCCCCAGCATTTT.

The V call is TRBV27, the J call TRBJ2-2; tentatively, D is TRBD2 (5 bases). The CDR3 totals 14 residues. Deletions cut 2 bases from V and 5 bases from J, with 9 bases between. Germline lookup yields CDR1 MNHEY and CDR2 SMNVEV (reference sequence). The chain's CDR3 is CASSLTAETGELFF. Written as DNA, the CDR3 is TGTGCCAGCAGTTTAACAGCGGAGACCGGGGAGCTGTTTTTT.

This chain joins TRBV29-1 and TRBJ2-7; D is uncertain. This CDR3 has 12 amino acids. Germline CDR1 is SQVTM and CDR2 is ANQGSEA. Trimming cost V 5 bases and J 4 bases, with 12 bases left between them. The CDR3 loop reads CSVSGSLYEQYF. In DNA form, the CDR3 reads TGCAGCGTTTCGGGCAGCTTATACGAGCAGTACTTC.

The chain uses TRBV10-3 and TRBJ1-1; the D is unclear. V was clipped by 5 bases and J by 3 bases, with 10 bases between them. CDR3 size: 13 residues. Germline assignment: CDR1 ENHRY and CDR2 SYGVKD. This CDR3 is CAISYGRDTEAFF. In DNA form, the CDR3 reads TGTGCCATCAGTTACGGCCGGGACACTGAAGCTTTCTTT.